This T cell receptor (beta chain) was sequenced during a study of T cells in Graves' hyperthyroidism and ophthalmopathy. Stability of Graves' hyperthyroidism was defined as absent ophthalmopathy progression within 18 months. Uncontrolled infection, other autoimmune disease, pregnancy and lactation each barred patients from inclusion. The CDR3 sequence is 14 residues long. CDR1 is SGHVS and CDR2 is FNYEAQ in the germline V gene. The V end was cut by 5 bases, the J end by 13 bases, with 23 bases between. As for this clonotype: What it binds is not known.

Study observations and caveats: Blood shared most expanded thyroid clonotypes above 0.001.

The investigators amplified TCR beta CDR3 regions from RNA transcripts. TCR CDR3 regions were first amplified by RT-PCR with HTBI primers. TCRdb fed the multiplex PCR reads into MiXCR, producing one record per CDR3 protein. This table has approximately 98,000 distinct CDR3 sequences, 35% to 45% appearing once. The sample was peripheral blood or thyroid tissue (not recorded which). This rearrangement joins TRBV7-6 to TRBJ1-1; D not certain. This sequence was found in a woman in her twenties or thirties with Graves' hyperthyroidism. In nucleotides, the CDR3 is TGTGCCAGCAGCCCTCCCGGGGTGAACACTGAAATTTTCTTT. This translates into CASSPPGVNTEIFF.